This T cell receptor beta chain is drawn from a study of blood T cell repertoires in COVID-19. V was cut by 2 bases and J by 8 bases, with 9 bases left in between. Germline CDR1 is GTSNPN and CDR2 is SVGIG (reference sequence). The CDR3 consists of 11 residues. The repertoire was sequenced with immunoSEQ multiplex PCR; TCRdb's copy has only in-frame clones and lacks some. The sample comprises approximately 210,000 clones, more than 70% of which are singletons, and 3% to 4% rests with the top ten. Sequenced input: peripheral blood. The receptor was isolated from a woman at least 80 years old with acute or convalescent COVID-19. This rearrangement joins TRBV30 to TRBJ1-1; D is perhaps TRBD1 (5 bases). CDR3 in amino acids: CAWSWGDEAFF. In DNA, the CDR3 is TGTGCCTGGAGTTGGGGGGACGAAGCTTTCTTT.